Described below is a single TCR beta chain sequence and its context. This entry comes from a study of T cell repertoires in cytomegalovirus infection. MiXCR, applied by TCRdb to the reads, yields one record per CDR3 protein. The table has approximately 500,000 distinct CDR3 sequences, approximately 11% seen once. Material for sequencing was PBMCs. The clonotype comes from a human donor in good health (CMV status not recorded). Some clones in this sample may be carry-over from other donors' samples.

The CDR3 DNA is TGCAGTGCTAGAGGACTGAGGGCTTCCGGGGAGCTGTTTTTT. Its translation: CSARGLRASGELFF. The chain recombines TRBV20-1 with TRBJ2-2; D is perhaps TRBD2 (5 bases). Trimming took 1 base from V and 6 from J, leaving 12 bases between them. CDR1 and CDR2 from the germline V gene are DFQATT and SNEGSKA (reference sequence). The CDR3 extends over 14 amino acids.